The TCR beta chain under discussion was sequenced for a study of T-cell memory formation after mild COVID-19. At the level of the study: TCR clusters largely stayed donor specific.

The V and J ends lost 1 base and 4 bases respectively, with 13 bases between them. Per the germline V gene, CDR1 is DFQATT and CDR2 is SNEGSKA (reference sequence). This CDR3 spans 14 amino acids. Sample barcodes and UMIs were carried by the TCR alpha and TCR beta cDNA libraries that 5'RACE generated with constant-segment primers. MiXCR, applied by TCRdb to the 5' RACE reads, yields one record per CDR3 protein. The sample has about 610,000 distinct CDR3 sequences, 17% seen once; the top ten hold about 8.6%. Study-wide results and limits: The authors left the SARS-CoV-2 specificity of second-wave clones peaking on day 37 unconfirmed.

This clonotype was seen more than once but under ten times. Its antigen is not known. The J gene is TRBJ1-1, the V gene TRBV20-1; D gene ambiguous. The TCR originated in an adult woman who had mild COVID-19 (a few samples of this study predate the infection). Cell type and time point are not known. Sequenced material: PBMCs or a T cell subset sorted from them (not recorded which). CDR3 nucleotide sequence: TGCAGTGCTAGAGCGCCTCTCGGTAGCACTGAAGCTTTCTTT. Amino acid sequence: CSARAPLGSTEAFF.